The 9 T cell receptor beta chains listed next were all sequenced from one sample in a study of blood T cells in healthy people across ages. Together with a sample-barcoded 5' primer, a J-beta primer mix was included in a second PCR lasting about 6 to 11 cycles. TCRdb redid the calling of the 5' RACE reads with MiXCR, one entry per CDR3 protein. The sample consists of approximately 1,700,000 distinct CDR3 sequences, around 42% of them appearing once. The sequencing input was blood. The origin of the receptors is a human donor in good health.

The chain links TRBV7-8 to TRBJ2-7, with D perhaps TRBD1 or TRBD2 (5 bases each). With 2 bases removed from V and 2 bases from J, the gap between germline ends came to 13 bases. The V gene's germline CDR1 is SGHVS and CDR2 FQNEAQ. The CDR3 is made up of 15 amino acids. CDR3 region: CASSLLPRDAYEQYF. The CDR3 DNA reads TGTGCCAGCAGCTTATTGCCCCGGGACGCCTACGAGCAGTACTTC.

J is TRBJ2-7 and V is TRBV29-1; D may correspond to TRBD1 or TRBD2 (5 bases each). The germline V and J ends were trimmed by 7 bases and 2 bases, with 15 bases remaining between them. In germline, CDR1 is SQVTM, CDR2 ANQGSEA. This CDR3 has 13 residues. CDR3 sequence: CSGAGTAPYEQYF. The CDR3 coding sequence is TGCAGCGGGGCCGGGACCGCACCCTACGAGCAGTACTTC.

The rearrangement uses TRBV20-1 and TRBJ2-7, with 12 positions matching TRBD2. This CDR3 is built from 16 residues. With 1 base clipped from V and 7 bases from J, the junction kept 11 bases outside the gene matches. Germline CDR1 is DFQATT and CDR2 is SNEGSKA (reference sequence). The CDR3 here is CSARVPLAGGDNEQYF. For the CDR3, the DNA is TGCAGTGCTAGAGTCCCCCTAGCGGGGGGGGACAATGAGCAGTACTTC.

J is TRBJ1-4 and V is TRBV7-9; no reliable D call. CDR1 SEHNR and CDR2 FQNEAQ come from the germline V gene (reference sequence). The germline V and J ends were trimmed by 4 bases and 3 bases, with 12 bases remaining between them. This CDR3 contains 15 residues. In DNA, the CDR3 is TGTGCCAGCAGCTCACCGGGGAGTCCTAATGAAAAACTGTTTTTT. This sequence encodes CASSSPGSPNEKLFF. Full variable domain (rest looked up from reference TRBV7-9 and TRBJ1-4): DTGVSQNPRHKITKRGQNVTFRCDPISEHNRLYWYRQTLGQGPEFLTYFQNEAQLEKSRLLSDRFSAERPKGSFSTLEIQRTEQGDSAMYLCASSSPGSPNEKLFFGSGTQLSVL.

The J gene is TRBJ1-2, the V gene TRBV9, with D perhaps matching TRBD1 (5 bases). The V end lost 0 bases, the J end lost 8 bases, and 17 bases lay between the germline ends. Germline-derived CDR1 and CDR2 are SGDLS and YYNGEE. The CDR3 length is 15 residues. The CDR3 bases are TGTGCCAGCAGCGTAGGAGCGATTTTGGGGGAAGGCTACACCTTC. Its protein is CASSVGAILGEGYTF.

This clonotype was observed a handful of times. The chain combines TRBV4-1 with TRBJ2-7; D call uncertain. Deletions cut 1 base from V and 0 bases from J, with 10 bases between. The CDR3 consists of 15 residues. CDR1 is MGHRA, CDR2 YSYEKL, per germline. The CDR3, as DNA: TGCGCCAGCAGCCAAGCTCTCAGGAGCTCCTACGAGCAGTACTTC. Its protein product is CASSQALRSSYEQYF.

The sample holds a few counts of this clonotype. V gene TRBV29-1 combines with J gene TRBJ1-2; the D is unclear. V lost 5 bases to trimming and J lost 5 bases, with 9 bases between them. CDR1 is SQVTM and CDR2 is ANQGSEA in the germline V gene. The CDR3 is made up of 11 amino acids. CDR3 DNA: TGCAGCGTTAGGACGGCTTATGGCTACACCTTC. Translation gives CSVRTAYGYTF.

This rearrangement joins TRBV29-1 to TRBJ2-4; 7 nucleotides match TRBD2. J was trimmed by 7 bases and V by 3 bases; bases with no gene match: 12. The CDR3 consists of 15 residues. From germline, CDR1 is SQVTM and CDR2 ANQGSEA. The CDR3 region is CSVEVLRGRGNIQYF. The DNA for the CDR3 is TGCAGCGTTGAGGTGCTAAGAGGGAGGGGTAACATTCAGTACTTC.

V gene TRBV28 combines with J gene TRBJ2-3; D uncertain. Germline V gene data show CDR1 as MDHEN and CDR2 as SYDVKM. Trimming took off 2 bases at V and 0 bases at J, with 12 bases between the two ends. This CDR3 has 16 amino acids. CDR3 sequence reads: CASSLGPVPSTDTQYF. Here the CDR3 DNA reads TGTGCCAGCAGTTTAGGGCCAGTCCCTAGCACAGATACGCAGTATTTT.